This T cell receptor beta chain was sequenced in a study of long-term antiretroviral therapy in people with HIV (dated by TCRdb to the early 2020s). About the study as a whole: The earliest samples were collected roughly a decade before the 2015 WHO recommendation for immediate ART, at a time when ART was usually postponed until CD4 counts fell. This retrospective serial study examined whether starting ART and sustained HIV suppression were associated with changes in the composition and diversity of the TRB repertoire in peripheral blood. A total of some 210 cryopreserved PBMC samples were contributed to the cohort by 30 adults with confirmed HIV infection, with samples collected serially over a mean of around 6 years (range 1-12). Of the approximately 30 participants with HIV, approximately twelve were female. No cross-contamination during QIAcube processing was shown when test extractions of a monoclonal T-cell line were performed alongside around 30 polyclonal samples. Study-level results and caveats: CDR3 length ranges in HIV repertoires were narrower than in controls, and network structure suggested an antigen-experienced repertoire with only a slight naive shift after ART. The samples span the years 2004 to 2017, and the ART regimens used may be less effective than current regimens. At every time point, the repertoire was dominated by expanded TRB clones first identified before ART initiation, although this dominance fluctuated and, in many PLHIV, declined after ART. Inferences about post-ART repertoire changes are limited because no data were available on ART adherence, viral resistance or therapy changes. Starting ART was linked to a significant rise in TRB diversity, yet even with long-term ART the diversity remained significantly lower than in transplant donor controls. Since PBMC availability was limited, sequencing covered only the TCR beta chain, with no alpha chain pairing. Because pre-ART samples had limited cell numbers, unsorted PBMC were profiled rather than sorted CD4+ and CD8+ T cells.

To be included, a participant needed at least one PBMC sample from before ART initiation plus at least two post-ART samples. Treatment was received in the United States of America by all participants with HIV. Before DNA extraction, cryopreserved samples of roughly 0.9-11 million PBMC were thawed and washed. At the time of the earliest PBMC sample for each participant with HIV, ages ranged from 23 to 54 years. Per participant, PBMC samples came from 1-4 timepoints prior to ART initiation and 2-8 timepoints following ART initiation, for a median of 7 samples. Serial HIV viral load, CD4+ T-cell count, ART history and demographic data were obtained for every participant. Genomic DNA was extracted from unsorted PBMC with a Qiagen kit on a QIAcube, processed in batches of 12 samples. As to this clone: Its antigen target is currently unknown. Base-call qualities are not available, and no considerably larger clone is one nucleotide away.

V is cut by 5 bases and J by 7 bases, and the space between the germline ends is 21 bases. According to the germline V gene, CDR1 reads SGHAT and CDR2 reads FQNNGV. The CDR3 spans 15 residues, from the cysteine through the phenylalanine. The only DNA kept is the CDR3, 45 bases in frame from the first base. Sequencing of the TRB variable region was done with the immunoSEQ hsTCRB v3.0 assay at survey level resolution. The targeted TRB sequencing depth was 40,000-50,000 T-cell genomes per sample. An Illumina MiSeq with a v3 150-cycle kit was used to sequence the pooled TRB libraries. Per the source publication's procedure: Repertoire analysis was performed in R inside a reproducible Nextflow workflow that covered QC, data transformation and analysis. LymphoSeq2, an R package for AIRR-Seq data exploration, was used to implement custom analyses. Four samples that yielded fewer than 5000 total TRB sequences were excluded, so that fewer than 200 HIV repertoires were analyzed. Among the approximately 190 retained HIV repertoires, 55 to 60 were collected before ART initiation and 120 to 130 after ART initiation. Each repertoire was downsampled to 5000 TRB nucleotide sequences, and summary statistics were averaged across 100 downsampling iterations. TRB sequences were retained for analysis only if CDR3 regions of at least seven amino acids were present. Two measures captured diversity: a Shannon entropy-derived clonality score and the Gini coefficient. In the repertoire networks, any two of the top 5000 CDR3 amino acid sequences were connected whenever the two sequences differed by an edit distance of one. GLIPH2 predicted antigen specificity groups and MHC restriction for TRB CDR3 amino acid sequences. Known CMV, EBV, HIV or tissue antigen associations were flagged by matching CDR3 amino acid sequences against VDJdb and McPAS-TCR. Pre-ART, post-ART and control groups were compared with Wilcoxon signed-rank tests and Holm-Bonferroni correction. In its TCRdb copy, this immuneACCESS table keeps in-frame sequences only and misses some clones. Where compared with another copy, unresolved V genes explain less than half of these, and the others have no known cause. The V and J calls and clone size were taken over from that table, and D and trimming were inferred from the DNA. Here the sample has around 30,000 clones; 90% to 97% occur a single time. Under 2.5% of the sample rests with the top ten.

The chain links TRBV11-2 with TRBJ2-7, with a tentative D gene TRBD1 over 5 matching bases. The sample in question was unsorted PBMCs, obtained approximately 6.6 years after starting antiretroviral therapy. The clonotype originates from a man between 25 and 39 years old with HIV. The encoded CDR3 is CASSPWEGVEAEQYF. The sequenced DNA is TGTGCCAGCAGCCCCTGGGAAGGGGTCGAGGCGGAGCAGTACTTC.